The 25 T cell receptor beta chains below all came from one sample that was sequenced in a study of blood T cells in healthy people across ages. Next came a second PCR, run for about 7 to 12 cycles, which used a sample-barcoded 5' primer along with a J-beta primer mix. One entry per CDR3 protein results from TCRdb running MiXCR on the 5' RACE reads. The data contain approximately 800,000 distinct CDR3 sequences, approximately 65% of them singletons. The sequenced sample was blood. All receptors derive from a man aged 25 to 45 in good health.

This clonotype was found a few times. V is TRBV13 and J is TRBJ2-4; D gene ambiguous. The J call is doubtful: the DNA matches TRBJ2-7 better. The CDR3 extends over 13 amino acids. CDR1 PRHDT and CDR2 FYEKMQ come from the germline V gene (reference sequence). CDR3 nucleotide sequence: TGTGCCAGCAGCTTAAGGACCACCTACGAGCAGTACTTC. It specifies CASSLRTTYEQYF.

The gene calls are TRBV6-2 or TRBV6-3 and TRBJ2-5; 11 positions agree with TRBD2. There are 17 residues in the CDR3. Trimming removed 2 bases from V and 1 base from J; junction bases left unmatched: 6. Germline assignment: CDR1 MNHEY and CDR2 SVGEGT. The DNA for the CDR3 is TGTGCCAGCAGTTACGGAGGACTAGCGGGCCTCCAAGAGACCCAGTACTTC. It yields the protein CASSYGGLAGLQETQYF.

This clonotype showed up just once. Here the CDR3 DNA reads TGTGCCATCAGAGGACACAACCAAGAGACCCAGTACTTC. Protein: CAIRGHNQETQYF. The rearrangement joins TRBV10-3 to TRBJ2-5, with a possible D match to TRBD1 (5 bases). V lost 6 bases to trimming and J lost 0 bases, with 8 bases between them. The CDR3 is 13 residues long. Germline CDR1 ENHRY, CDR2 SYGVKD.

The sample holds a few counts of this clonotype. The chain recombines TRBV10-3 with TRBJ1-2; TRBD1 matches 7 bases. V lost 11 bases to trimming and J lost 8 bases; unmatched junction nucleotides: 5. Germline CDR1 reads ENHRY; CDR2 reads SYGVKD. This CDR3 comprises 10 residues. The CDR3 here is CASGTEGYTF. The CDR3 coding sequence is TGTGCCTCGGGGACAGAGGGCTACACCTTC.

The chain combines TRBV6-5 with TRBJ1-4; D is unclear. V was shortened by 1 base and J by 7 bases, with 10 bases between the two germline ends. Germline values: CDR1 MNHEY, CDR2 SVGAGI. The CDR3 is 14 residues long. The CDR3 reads CASSYFIGSEKLFF. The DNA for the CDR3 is TGTGCCAGCAGTTACTTTATAGGGAGTGAAAAACTGTTTTTT.

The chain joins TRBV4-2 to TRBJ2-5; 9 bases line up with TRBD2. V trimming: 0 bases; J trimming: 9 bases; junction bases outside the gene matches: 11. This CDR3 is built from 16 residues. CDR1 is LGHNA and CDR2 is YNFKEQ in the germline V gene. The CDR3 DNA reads TGTGCCAGCAGCCAAGAGGTCGGGACTAGCATCCGGGCCCAGTACTTC. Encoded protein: CASSQEVGTSIRAQYF.

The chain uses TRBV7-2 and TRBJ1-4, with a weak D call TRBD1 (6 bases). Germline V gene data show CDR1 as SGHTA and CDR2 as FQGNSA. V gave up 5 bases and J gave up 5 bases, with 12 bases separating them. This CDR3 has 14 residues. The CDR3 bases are TGTGCCAGCAGCCGACGGGACACCAATGAAAAACTGTTTTTT. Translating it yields CASSRRDTNEKLFF.

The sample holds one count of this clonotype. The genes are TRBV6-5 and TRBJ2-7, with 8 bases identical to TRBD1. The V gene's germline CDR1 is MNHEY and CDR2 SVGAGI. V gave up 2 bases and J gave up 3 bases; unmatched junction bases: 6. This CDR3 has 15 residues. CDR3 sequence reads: CASSYNSGQGYEQYF. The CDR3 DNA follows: TGTGCCAGCAGTTACAACTCCGGACAGGGCTACGAGCAGTACTTC.

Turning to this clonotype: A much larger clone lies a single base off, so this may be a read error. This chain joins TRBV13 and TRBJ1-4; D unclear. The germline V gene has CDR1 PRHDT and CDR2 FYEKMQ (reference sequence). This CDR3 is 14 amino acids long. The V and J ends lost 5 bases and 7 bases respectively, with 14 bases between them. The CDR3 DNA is TGTGCCAGCAGCGTAAAGGCTGGGGTTGAAAAACTGTTTTTT. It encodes CASSVKAGVEKLFF.

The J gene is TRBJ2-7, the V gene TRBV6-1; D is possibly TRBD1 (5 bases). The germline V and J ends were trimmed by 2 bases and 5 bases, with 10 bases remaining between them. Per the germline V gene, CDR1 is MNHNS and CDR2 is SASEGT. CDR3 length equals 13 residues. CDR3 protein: CASSESGADEQYF. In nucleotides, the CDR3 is TGTGCCAGCAGTGAAAGTGGGGCCGACGAGCAGTACTTC.

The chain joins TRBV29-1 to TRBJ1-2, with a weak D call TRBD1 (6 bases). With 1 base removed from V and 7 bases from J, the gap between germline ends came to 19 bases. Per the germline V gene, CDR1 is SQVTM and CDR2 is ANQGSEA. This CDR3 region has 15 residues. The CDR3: CSVEVGVEGVSGYTF. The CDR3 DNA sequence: TGCAGCGTTGAAGTTGGAGTAGAGGGGGTTAGTGGCTACACCTTC.

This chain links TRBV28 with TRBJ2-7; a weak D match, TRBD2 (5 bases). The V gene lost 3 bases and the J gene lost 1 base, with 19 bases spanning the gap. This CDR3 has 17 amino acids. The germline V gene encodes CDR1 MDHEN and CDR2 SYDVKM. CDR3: CASSFEGTAWRSYEQYF. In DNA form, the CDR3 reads TGTGCCAGCAGTTTTGAGGGAACGGCCTGGAGGTCCTACGAGCAGTACTTC.

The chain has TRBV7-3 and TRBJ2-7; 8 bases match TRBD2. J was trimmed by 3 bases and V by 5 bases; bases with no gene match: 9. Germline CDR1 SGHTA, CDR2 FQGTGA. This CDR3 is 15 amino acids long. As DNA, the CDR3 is TGTGCCAGCAGCCGGGAGGGGTCAAGAGGCTACGAGCAGTACTTC. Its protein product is CASSREGSRGYEQYF.

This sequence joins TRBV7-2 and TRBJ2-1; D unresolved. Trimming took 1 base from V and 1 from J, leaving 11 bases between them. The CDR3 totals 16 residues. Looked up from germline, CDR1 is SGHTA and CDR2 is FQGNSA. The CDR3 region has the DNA TGTGCCAGCAGCTTAGGGCAGGTCTTTTCCTACAATGAGCAGTTCTTC. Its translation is CASSLGQVFSYNEQFF.

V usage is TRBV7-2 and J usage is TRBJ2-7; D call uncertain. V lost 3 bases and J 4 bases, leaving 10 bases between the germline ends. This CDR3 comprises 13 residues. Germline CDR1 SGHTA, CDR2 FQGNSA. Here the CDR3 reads CASSFSSLYEQYF. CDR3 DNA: TGTGCCAGCAGCTTTAGCTCTTTGTACGAGCAGTACTTC.

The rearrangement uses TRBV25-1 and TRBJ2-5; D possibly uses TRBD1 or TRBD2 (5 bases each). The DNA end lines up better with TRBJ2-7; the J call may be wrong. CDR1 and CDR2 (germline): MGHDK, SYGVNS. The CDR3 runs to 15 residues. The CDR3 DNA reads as TGTGCCAGCAGTTTCCCGTCGAGGGGTTCGGACGAGCAGTACTTC. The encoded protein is CASSFPSRGSDEQYF.

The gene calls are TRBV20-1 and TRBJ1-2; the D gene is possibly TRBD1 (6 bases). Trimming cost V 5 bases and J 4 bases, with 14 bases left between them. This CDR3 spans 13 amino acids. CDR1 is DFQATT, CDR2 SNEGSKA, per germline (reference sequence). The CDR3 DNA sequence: TGCAGTGCTGCAACAGGGTGGGCCTATGGCTACACCTTC. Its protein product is CSAATGWAYGYTF.

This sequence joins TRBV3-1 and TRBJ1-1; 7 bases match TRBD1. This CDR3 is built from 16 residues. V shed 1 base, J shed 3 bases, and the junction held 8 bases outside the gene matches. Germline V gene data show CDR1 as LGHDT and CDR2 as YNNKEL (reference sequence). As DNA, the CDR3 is TGTGCCAGCAGCCAAGCTTTGACAGGGCGGGACACTGAAGCTTTCTTT. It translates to CASSQALTGRDTEAFF.

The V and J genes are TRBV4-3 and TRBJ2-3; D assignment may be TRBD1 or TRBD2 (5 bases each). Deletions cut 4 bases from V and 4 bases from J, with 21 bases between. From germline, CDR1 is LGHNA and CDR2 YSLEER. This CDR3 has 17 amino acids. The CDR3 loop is CASSPQPGRSRPDTQYF. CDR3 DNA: TGCGCCAGCAGCCCCCAACCGGGACGTTCCCGTCCAGATACGCAGTATTTT.

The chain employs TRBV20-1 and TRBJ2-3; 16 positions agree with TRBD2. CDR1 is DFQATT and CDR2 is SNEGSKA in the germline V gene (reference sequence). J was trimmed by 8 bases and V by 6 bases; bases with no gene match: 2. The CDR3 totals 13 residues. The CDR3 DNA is TGCAGTGCAGGGACTAGCGGGGGGGGTACGCAGTATTTT. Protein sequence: CSAGTSGGGTQYF.

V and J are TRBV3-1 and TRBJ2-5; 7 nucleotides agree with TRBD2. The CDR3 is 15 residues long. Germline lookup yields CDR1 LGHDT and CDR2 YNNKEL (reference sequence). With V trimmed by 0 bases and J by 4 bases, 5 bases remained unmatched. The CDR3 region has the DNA TGTGCCAGCAGCCAAGATGGGGACTATGCAGAGACCCAGTACTTC. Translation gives CASSQDGDYAETQYF.

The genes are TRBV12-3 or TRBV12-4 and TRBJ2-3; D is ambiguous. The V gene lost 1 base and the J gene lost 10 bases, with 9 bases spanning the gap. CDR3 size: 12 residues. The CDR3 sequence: CASSLEPAAQYF. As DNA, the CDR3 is TGTGCCAGCAGTTTAGAGCCCGCTGCGCAGTATTTT.

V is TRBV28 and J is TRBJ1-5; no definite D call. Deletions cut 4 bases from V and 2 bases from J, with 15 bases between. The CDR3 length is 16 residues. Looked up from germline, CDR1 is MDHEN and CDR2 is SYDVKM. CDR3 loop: CASSSGADTGNQPQHF. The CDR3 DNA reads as TGTGCCAGCAGTTCCGGAGCCGACACGGGCAATCAGCCCCAGCATTTT.

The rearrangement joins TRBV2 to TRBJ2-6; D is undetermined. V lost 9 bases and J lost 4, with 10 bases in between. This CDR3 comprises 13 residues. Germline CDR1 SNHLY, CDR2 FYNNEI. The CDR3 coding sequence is TGTGCCAGAAACCAGGCCGGGGCCAACGTCCTGACTTTC. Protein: CARNQAGANVLTF.

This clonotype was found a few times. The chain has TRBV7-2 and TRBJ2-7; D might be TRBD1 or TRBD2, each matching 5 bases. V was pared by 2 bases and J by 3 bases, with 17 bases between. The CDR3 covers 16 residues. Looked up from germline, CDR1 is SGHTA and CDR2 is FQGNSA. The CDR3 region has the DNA TGTGCCAGCAGCTTACAGGGCGGAGGCGGAGTCTACGAGCAGTACTTC. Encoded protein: CASSLQGGGGVYEQYF.